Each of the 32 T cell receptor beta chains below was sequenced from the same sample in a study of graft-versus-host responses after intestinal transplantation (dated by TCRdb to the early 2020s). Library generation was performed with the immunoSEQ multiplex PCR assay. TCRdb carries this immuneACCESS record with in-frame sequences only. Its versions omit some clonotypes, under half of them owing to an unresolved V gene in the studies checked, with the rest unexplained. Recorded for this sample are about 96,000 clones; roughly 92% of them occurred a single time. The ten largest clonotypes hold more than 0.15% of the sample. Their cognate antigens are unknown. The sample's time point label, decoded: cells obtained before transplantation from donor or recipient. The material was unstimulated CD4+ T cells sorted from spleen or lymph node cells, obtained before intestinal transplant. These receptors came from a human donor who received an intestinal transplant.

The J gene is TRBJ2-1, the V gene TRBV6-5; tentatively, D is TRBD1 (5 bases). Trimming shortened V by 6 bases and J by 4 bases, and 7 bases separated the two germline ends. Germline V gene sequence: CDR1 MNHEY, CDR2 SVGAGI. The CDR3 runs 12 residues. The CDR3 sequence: CASRGRYNEQFF. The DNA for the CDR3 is TGTGCCAGCAGGGGGCGGTACAATGAGCAGTTCTTC.

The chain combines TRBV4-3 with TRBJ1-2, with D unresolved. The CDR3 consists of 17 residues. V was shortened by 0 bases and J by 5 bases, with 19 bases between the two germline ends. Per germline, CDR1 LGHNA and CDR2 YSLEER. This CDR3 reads CASSQDFRGVELYGYTF. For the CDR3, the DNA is TGCGCCAGCAGCCAAGATTTTCGGGGAGTCGAACTATATGGCTACACCTTC.

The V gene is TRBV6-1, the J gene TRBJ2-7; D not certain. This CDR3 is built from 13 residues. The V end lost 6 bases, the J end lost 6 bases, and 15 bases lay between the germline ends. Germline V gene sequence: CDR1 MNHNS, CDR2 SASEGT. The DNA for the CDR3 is TGTGCCAGCAGGGTCACGAGGTTGGGCGAGCAGTACTTC. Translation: CASRVTRLGEQYF.

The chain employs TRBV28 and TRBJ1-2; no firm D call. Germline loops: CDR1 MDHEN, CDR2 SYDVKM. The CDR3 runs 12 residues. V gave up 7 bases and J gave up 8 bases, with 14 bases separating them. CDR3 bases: TGTGCCAGCACCTTTCGAGGAGTAGGCTACACCTTC. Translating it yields CASTFRGVGYTF.

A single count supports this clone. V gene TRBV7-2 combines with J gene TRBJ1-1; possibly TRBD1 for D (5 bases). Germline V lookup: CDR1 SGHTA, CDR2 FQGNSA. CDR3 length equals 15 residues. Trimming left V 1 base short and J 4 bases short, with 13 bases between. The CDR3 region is CASSLEVGVGTEAFF. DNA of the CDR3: TGTGCCAGCAGCTTAGAGGTAGGGGTCGGCACTGAAGCTTTCTTT. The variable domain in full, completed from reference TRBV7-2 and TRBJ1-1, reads GAGVSQSPSNKVTEKGKDVELRCDPISGHTALYWYRQSLGQGLEFLIYFQGNSAPDKSGLPSDRFSAERTGGSVSTLTIQRTQQEDSAVYLCASSLEVGVGTEAFFGQGTRLTVV.

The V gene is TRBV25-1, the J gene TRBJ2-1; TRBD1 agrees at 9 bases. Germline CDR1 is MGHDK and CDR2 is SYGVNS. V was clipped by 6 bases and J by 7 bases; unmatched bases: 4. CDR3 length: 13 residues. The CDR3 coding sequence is TGTGCCAGCAGGCGGGACAGGGTGAATGAGCAGTTCTTC. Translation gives CASRRDRVNEQFF.

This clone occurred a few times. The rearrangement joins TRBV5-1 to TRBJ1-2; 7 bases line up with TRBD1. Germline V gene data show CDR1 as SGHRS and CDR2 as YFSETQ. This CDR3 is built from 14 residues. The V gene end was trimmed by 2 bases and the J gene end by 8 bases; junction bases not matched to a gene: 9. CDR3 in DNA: TGCGCCAGCAGCTTAGGTTCCACAGGGGCCGGCTACACCTTC. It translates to CASSLGSTGAGYTF. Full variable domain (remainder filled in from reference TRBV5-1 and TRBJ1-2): KAGVTQTPRYLIKTRGQQVTLSCSPISGHRSVSWYQQTPGQGLQFLFEYFSETQRNKGNFPGRFSGRQFSNSRSEMNVSTLELGDSALYLCASSLGSTGAGYTFGSGTRLTVV.

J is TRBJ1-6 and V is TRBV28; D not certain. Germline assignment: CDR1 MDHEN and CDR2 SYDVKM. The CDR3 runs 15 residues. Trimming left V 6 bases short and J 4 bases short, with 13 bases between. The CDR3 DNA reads TGTGCCAGCAGCCATACTCAGCGATATAATTCACCCCTCCACTTT. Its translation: CASSHTQRYNSPLHF.

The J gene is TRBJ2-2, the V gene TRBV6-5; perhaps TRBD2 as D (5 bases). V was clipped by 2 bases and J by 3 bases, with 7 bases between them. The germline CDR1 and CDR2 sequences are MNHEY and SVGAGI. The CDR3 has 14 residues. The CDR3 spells CASSYADYTGELFF. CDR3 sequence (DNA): TGTGCCAGCAGTTACGCGGACTACACCGGGGAGCTGTTTTTT.

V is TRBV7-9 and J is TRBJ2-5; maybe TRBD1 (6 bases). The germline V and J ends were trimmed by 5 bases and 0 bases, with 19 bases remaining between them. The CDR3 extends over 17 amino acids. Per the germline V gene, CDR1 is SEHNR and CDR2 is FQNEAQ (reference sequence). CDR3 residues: CASSLPRGTPDQETQYF. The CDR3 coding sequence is TGTGCCAGCAGCCTACCCAGGGGTACACCGGACCAAGAGACCCAGTACTTC.

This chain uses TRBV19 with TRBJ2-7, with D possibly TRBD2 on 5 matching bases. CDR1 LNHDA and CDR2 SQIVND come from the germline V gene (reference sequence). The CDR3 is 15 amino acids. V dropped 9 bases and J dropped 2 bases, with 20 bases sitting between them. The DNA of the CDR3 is TGTGCCAGCCAGCCGGGTTATAGCGAGACCTACGAGCAGTACTTC. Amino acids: CASQPGYSETYEQYF.

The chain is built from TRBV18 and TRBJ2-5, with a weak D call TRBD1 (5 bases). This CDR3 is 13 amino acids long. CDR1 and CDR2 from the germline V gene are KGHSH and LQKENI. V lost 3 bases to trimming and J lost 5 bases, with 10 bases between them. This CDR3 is CASSPHKGETQYF. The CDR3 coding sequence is TGTGCCAGCTCACCCCACAAGGGGGAGACCCAGTACTTC.

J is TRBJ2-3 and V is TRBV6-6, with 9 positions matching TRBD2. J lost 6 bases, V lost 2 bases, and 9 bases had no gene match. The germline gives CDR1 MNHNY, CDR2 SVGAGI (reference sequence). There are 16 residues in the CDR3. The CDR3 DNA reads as TGTGCCAGCAGTTACGGCGGGAGGGTCTCAGGTGATACGCAGTATTTT. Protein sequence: CASSYGGRVSGDTQYF.

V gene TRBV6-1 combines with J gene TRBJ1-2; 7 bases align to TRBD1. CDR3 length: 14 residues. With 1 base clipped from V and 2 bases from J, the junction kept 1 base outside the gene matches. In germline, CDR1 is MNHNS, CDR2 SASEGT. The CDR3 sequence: CASSEGQGNYGYTF. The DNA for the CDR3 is TGTGCCAGCAGTGAAGGACAGGGAAACTATGGCTACACCTTC.

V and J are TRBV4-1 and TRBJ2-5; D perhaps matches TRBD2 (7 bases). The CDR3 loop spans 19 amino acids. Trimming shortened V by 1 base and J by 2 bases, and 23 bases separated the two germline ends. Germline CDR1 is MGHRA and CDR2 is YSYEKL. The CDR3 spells CASSQVLWGGGGKQETQYF. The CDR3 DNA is TGCGCCAGCAGCCAAGTCCTTTGGGGGGGCGGGGGAAAACAAGAGACCCAGTACTTC.

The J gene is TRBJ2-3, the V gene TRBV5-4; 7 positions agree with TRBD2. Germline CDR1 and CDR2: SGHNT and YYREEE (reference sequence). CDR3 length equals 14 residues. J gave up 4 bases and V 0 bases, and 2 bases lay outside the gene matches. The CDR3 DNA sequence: TGTGCCAGCAGCTTGGTCCTAGCGGCAGATACGCAGTATTTT. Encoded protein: CASSLVLAADTQYF.

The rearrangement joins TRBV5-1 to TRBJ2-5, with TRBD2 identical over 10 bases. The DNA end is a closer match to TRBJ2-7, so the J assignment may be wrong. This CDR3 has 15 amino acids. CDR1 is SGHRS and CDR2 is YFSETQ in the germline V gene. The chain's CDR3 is CASSLTLAGVYEQYF. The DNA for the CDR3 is TGCGCCAGCAGCTTAACCCTAGCGGGAGTGTACGAGCAGTACTTC.

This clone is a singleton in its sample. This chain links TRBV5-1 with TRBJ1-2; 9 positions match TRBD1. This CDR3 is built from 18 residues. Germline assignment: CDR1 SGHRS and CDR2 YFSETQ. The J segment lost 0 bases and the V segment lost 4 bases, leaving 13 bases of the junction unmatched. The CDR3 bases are TGCGCCAGCAGCCCGACTGGACAGGGGCGTTCTTCTAACTATGGCTACACCTTC. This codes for CASSPTGQGRSSNYGYTF.

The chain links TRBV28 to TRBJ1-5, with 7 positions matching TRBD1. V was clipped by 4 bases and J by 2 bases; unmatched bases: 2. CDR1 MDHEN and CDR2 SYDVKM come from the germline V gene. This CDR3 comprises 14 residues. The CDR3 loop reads CASSSTGGNQPQHF. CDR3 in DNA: TGTGCCAGCAGTTCAACAGGGGGCAATCAGCCCCAGCATTTT.

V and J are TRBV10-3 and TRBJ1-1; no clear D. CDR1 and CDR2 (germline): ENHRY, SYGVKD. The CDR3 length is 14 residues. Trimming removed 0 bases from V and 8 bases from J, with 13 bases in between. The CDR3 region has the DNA TGTGCCATCAGTGAGTCGAAATACCGGGAAGAAGCTTTCTTT. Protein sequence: CAISESKYREEAFF.

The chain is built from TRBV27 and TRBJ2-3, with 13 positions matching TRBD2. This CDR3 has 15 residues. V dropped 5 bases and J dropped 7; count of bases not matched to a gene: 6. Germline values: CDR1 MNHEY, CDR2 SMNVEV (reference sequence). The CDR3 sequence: CASSALAGGPHTQYF. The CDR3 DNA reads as TGTGCCAGCAGTGCACTAGCGGGGGGGCCTCATACGCAGTATTTT.

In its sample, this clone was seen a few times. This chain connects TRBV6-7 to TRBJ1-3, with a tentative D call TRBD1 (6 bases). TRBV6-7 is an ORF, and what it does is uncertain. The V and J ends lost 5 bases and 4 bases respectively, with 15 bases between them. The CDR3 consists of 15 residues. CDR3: CASSTGWGRGNTIYF. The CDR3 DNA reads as TGTGCCAGCAGTACAGGGTGGGGGCGAGGAAACACCATATATTTT.

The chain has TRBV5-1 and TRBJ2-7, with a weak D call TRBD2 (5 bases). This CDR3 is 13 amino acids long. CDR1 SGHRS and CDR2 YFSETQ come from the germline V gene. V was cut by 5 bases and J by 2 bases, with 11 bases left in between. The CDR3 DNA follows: TGCGCCAGCAGTACGGACGGGACCTACGAGCAGTACTTC. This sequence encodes CASSTDGTYEQYF.

CDR3 protein: CASTDSGAPTSEQYF. DNA for the CDR3: TGTGCCAGCACCGATAGCGGGGCCCCGACGAGCGAGCAGTACTTC. This chain joins TRBV6-6 and TRBJ2-7, with TRBD2 matching 8 bases. Trimming cost V 7 bases and J 6 bases; bases outside gene matches: 14. Germline V gives CDR1 MNHNY, CDR2 SVGAGI (reference sequence). The CDR3 extends over 15 amino acids.

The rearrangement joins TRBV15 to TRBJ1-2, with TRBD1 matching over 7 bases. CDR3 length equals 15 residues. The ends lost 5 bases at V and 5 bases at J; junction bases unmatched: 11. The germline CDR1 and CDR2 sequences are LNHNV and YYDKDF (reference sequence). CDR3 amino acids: CATSRLDRWGYGYTF. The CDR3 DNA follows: TGTGCCACCAGCCGATTGGACAGGTGGGGTTATGGCTACACCTTC.

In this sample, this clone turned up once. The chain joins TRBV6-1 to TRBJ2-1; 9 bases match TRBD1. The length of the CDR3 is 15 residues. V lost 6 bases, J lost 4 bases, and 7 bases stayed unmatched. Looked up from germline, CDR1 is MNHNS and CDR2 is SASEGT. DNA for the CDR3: TGTGCCAGCAGCCTGGGACAGGGCTCTTACAATGAGCAGTTCTTC. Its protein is CASSLGQGSYNEQFF.

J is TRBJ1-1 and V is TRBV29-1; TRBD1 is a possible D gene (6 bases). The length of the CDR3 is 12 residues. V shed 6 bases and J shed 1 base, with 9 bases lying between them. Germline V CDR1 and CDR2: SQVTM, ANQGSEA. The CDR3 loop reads CSVGQRNTEAFF. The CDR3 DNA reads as TGCAGCGTCGGACAGAGGAACACTGAAGCTTTCTTT.

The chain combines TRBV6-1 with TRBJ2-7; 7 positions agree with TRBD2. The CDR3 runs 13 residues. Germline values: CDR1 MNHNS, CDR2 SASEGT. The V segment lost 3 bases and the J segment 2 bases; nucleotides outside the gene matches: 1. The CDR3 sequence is CASSEGLPYEQYF. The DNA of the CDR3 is TGTGCCAGCAGTGAGGGACTACCCTACGAGCAGTACTTC.

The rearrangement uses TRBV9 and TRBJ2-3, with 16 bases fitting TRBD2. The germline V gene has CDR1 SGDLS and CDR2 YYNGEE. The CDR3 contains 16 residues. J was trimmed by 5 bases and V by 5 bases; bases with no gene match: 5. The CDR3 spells CASSGTSGGAIDTQYF. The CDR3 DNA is TGTGCCAGCAGTGGGACTAGCGGGGGGGCCATAGATACGCAGTATTTT.

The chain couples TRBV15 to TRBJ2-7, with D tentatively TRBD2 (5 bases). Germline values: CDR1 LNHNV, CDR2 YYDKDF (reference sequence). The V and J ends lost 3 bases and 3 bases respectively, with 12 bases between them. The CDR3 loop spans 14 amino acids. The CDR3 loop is CATSRGIGVYEQYF. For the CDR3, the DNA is TGTGCCACCAGCAGGGGGATCGGGGTCTACGAGCAGTACTTC.

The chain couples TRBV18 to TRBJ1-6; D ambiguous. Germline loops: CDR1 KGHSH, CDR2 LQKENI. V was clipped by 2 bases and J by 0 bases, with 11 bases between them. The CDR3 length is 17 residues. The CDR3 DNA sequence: TGTGCCAGCTCACCAATGGCGGGAAGCTCCTATAATTCACCCCTCCACTTT. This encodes CASSPMAGSSYNSPLHF.

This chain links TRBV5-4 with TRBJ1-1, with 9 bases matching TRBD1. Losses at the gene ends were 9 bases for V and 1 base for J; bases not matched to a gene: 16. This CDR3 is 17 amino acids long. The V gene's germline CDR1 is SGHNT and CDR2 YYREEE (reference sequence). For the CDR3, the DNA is TGTGCCACCTCCCACCCCGGAGACAGGGGGGGGAACACTGAAGCTTTCTTT. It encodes CATSHPGDRGGNTEAFF.